These 3 T cell receptor beta chains share one sample of origin, sequenced in a study of blood T cell repertoires in COVID-19. Profiled with immunoSEQ multiplex PCR; TCRdb holds only in-frame clones, not every one. The data contain about 150,000 clones, roughly nine tenths of them singletons. Sequencing was performed on peripheral blood. The source is a woman aged 55-69 years with active COVID-19.

This clone was observed once. The chain recombines TRBV3-1 (or the pseudogene TRBV3-2) with TRBJ2-7; tentative D call: TRBD1 (5 bases). Germline V gives CDR1 LGHDT, CDR2 YNNKEL (reference sequence). The length of the CDR3 is 13 residues. The V gene lost 0 bases and the J gene lost 7 bases, with 10 bases spanning the gap. This CDR3 reads CASSQEESGEQYF. The CDR3 region has the DNA TGTGCCAGCAGCCAAGAAGAGTCAGGGGAGCAGTACTTC.

The chain joins TRBV19 to TRBJ2-2; D is uncertain. CDR3 length: 17 residues. The V end was cut by 1 base, the J end by 0 bases, with 12 bases between. In germline, CDR1 is LNHDA, CDR2 SQIVND (reference sequence). The CDR3 DNA sequence: TGTGCCAGTAGTATAGGGTGGCGGCGCTCGAACACCGGGGAGCTGTTTTTT. Protein sequence: CASSIGWRRSNTGELFF.

The V and J genes are TRBV19 and TRBJ2-2, with 8 nucleotides matching TRBD2. The V gene's germline CDR1 is LNHDA and CDR2 SQIVND (reference sequence). The ends lost 2 bases at V and 2 bases at J; junction bases unmatched: 1. The CDR3 has 15 amino acids. CDR3 nucleotide sequence: TGTGCCAGTAGTATACTAGCGGGTAACACCGGGGAGCTGTTTTTT. Translating it yields CASSILAGNTGELFF. Variable domain in full (rest from reference TRBV19 and TRBJ2-2): DGGITQSPKYLFRKEGQNVTLSCEQNLNHDAMYWYRQDPGQGLRLIYYSQIVNDFQKGDIAEGYSVSREKKESFPLTVTSAQKNPTAFYLCASSILAGNTGELFFGEGSRLTVL.